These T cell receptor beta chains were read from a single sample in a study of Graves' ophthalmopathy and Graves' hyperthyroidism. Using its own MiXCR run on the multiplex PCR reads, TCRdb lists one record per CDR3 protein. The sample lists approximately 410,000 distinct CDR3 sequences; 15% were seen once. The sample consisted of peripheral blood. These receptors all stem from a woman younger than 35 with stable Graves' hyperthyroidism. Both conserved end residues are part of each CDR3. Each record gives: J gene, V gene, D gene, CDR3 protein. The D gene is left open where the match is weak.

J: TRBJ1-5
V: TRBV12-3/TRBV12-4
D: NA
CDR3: CASCRKGQPQHF

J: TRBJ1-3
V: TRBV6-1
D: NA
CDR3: CASSEQGGNTIYF

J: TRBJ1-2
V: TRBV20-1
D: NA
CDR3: CSTRGIYGYTF

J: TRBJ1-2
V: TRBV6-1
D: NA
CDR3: CASSEGVVYGYTF

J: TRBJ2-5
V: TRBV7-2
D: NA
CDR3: CASSLKIQGETQYF

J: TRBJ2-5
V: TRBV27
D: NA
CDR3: CASSLSSQQTQYF

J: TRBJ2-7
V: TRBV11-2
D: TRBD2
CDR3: CASSGGEQQYF

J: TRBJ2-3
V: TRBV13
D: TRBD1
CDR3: CASSSQGYLTDTQYF

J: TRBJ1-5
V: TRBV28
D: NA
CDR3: CASSLSGGLSNQPQHF

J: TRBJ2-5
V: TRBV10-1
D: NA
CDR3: CASRARRGRQETQYF

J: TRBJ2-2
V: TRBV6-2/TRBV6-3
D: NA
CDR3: CASSYRQGMGSGTGELFF

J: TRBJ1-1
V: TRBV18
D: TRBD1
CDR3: CASSPLDRGPDTEAFF

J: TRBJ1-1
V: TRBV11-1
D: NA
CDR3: CASSLIRGGITEAFF

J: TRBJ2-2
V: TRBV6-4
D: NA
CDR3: CASRRSLNTGELFF

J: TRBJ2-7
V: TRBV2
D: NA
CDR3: CASILGQAYEQYF

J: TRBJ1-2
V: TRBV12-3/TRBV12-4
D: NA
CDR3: CASSLVPGAYGYTF

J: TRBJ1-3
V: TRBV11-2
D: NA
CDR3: CASSLEGLGGNTIYF

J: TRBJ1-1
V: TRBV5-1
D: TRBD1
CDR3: CASSLYSTGETEAFF

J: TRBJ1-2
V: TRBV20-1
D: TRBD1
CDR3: CSASETGINYGYTF

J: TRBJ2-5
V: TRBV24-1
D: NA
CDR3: CATSTRWGQETQYF

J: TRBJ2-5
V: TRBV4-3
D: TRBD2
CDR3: CASSQERSRGIQETQYF

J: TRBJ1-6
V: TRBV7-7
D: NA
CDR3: CASSLEPSPLHF

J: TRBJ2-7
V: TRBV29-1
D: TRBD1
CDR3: CSVARTGEGHEQYF

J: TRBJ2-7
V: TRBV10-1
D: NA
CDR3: CAIKDKGGYEQYF

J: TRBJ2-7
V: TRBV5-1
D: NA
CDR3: CASSLERTRTYEQYF

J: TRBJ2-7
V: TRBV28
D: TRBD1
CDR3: CASSFSQTGEYF

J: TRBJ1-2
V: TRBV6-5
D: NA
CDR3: CASSYSGQAGFGGYTF

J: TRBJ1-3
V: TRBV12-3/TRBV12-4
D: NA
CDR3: CASSPISQGAGNTIYF

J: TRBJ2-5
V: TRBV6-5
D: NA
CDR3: CASSYTAYQETQYF

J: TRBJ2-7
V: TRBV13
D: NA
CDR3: CASRTAARSYEQYF

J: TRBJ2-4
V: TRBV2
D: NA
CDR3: CASSEWTDRTENIQYF

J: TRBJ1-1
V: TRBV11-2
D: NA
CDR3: CASSLQGPEGVGNTEAFF

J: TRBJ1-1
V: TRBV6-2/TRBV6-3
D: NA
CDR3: CASREGIAEAFF

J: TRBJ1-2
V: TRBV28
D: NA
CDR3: CASSPTENYGYTF

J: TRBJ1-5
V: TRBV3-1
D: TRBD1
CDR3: CASSQDPPFGRGRGEEPQHF

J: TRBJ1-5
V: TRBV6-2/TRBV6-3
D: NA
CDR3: CASRGTPDQPQHF

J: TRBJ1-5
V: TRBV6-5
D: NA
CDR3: CASSYSGDNQPQHF

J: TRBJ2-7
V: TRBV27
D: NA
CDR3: CASSWDKTYEQYF

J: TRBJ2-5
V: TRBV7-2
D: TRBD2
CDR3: CASSPRRGGPSTQYF

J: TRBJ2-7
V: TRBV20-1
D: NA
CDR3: CSATLGAYEQYF

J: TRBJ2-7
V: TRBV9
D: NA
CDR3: CASSLEWGGRYEQYF

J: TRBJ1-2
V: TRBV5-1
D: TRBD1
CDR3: CASSLVAGGDGYTF

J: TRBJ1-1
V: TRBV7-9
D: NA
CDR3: CASSPGSAAEAFF

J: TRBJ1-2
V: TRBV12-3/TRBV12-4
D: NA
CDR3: CASRGRARDYGYTF

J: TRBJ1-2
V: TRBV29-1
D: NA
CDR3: CSVLGGRGYTF

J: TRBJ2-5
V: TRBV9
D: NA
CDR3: CASSDVATQETRYF

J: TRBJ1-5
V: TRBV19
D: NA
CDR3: CASSIGWLIGGNRNNQPQHF